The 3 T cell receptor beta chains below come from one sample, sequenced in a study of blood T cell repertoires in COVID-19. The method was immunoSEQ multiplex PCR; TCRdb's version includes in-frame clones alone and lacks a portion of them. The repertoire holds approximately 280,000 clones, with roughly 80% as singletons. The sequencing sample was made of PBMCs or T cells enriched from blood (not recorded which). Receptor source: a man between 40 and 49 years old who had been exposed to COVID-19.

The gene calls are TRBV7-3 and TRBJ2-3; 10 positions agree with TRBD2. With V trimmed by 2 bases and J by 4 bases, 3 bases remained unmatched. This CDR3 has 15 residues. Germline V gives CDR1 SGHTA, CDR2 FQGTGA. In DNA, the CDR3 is TGTGCCAGCAGCTTATCTAGCGGGAGATCAGATACGCAGTATTTT. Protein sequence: CASSLSSGRSDTQYF.

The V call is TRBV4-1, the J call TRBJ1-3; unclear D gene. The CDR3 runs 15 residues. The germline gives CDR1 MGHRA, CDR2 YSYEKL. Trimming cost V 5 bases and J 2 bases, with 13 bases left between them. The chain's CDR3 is CASSLSGDAGNTIYF. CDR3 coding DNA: TGCGCCAGCAGCTTATCCGGGGATGCTGGAAACACCATATATTTT.

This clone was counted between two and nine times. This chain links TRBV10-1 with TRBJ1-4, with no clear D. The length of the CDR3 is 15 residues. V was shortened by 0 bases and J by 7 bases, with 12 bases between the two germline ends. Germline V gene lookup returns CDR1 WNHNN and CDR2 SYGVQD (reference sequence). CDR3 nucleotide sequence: TGCGCCAGCAGTGAGTCGGTGGCCAAAAGTGAAAAACTGTTTTTT. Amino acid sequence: CASSESVAKSEKLFF.